These 11 T cell receptor beta chains share one sample of origin, sequenced in a study of cytomegalovirus exposure and HLA in healthy donors. Some clones are missing from TCRdb's copy, which holds only in-frame ones; the method was immunoSEQ multiplex PCR. This table has roughly 100,000 clones, about 95% appearing once. The sequenced sample was PBMCs. Every receptor here comes from a woman aged 18-29 years in good health and CMV-seronegative.

The chain links TRBV27 to TRBJ1-2, with D possibly being TRBD1 (5 bases). Trimming stripped 0 bases from V and 4 bases from J, with 6 bases between. The CDR3 is 13 amino acids. The germline CDR1 and CDR2 sequences are MNHEY and SMNVEV (reference sequence). The CDR3 nucleotides are TGTGCCAGCAGTTTATCGGGGGGCTATGGCTACACCTTC. Its protein product is CASSLSGGYGYTF.

This sequence joins TRBV7-8 and TRBJ2-5; 9 bases match TRBD2. In germline, CDR1 is SGHVS, CDR2 FQNEAQ. The junction had 13 bases not matched to a gene; V was cut back by 3 bases and J by 5 bases. The CDR3 has 17 amino acids. CDR3 sequence reads: CASSLEGSGRSWETQYF. The CDR3 nucleotides read TGTGCCAGCAGCTTGGAAGGTAGCGGGAGATCTTGGGAGACCCAGTACTTC. The full variable domain, rest sourced from reference TRBV7-8 and TRBJ2-5, is GAGVSQSPRYKVAKRGQDVALRCDPISGHVSLFWYQQALGQGPEFLTYFQNEAQLDKSGLPSDRFFAERPEGSVSTLKIQRTQQEDSAVYLCASSLEGSGRSWETQYFGPGTRLLVL.

In DNA, the CDR3 is TGTGCCAGCAGCTTAGTGGCAGGGGAAAAAGGTTACGAGCAGTACTTC. It specifies CASSLVAGEKGYEQYF. The gene calls are TRBV7-8 and TRBJ2-7; tentatively, D is TRBD1 (6 bases). Trimming stripped 1 base from V and 4 bases from J, with 17 bases between. The CDR3 has 16 residues. Germline values: CDR1 SGHVS, CDR2 FQNEAQ.

The rearrangement links TRBV5-1 to TRBJ2-5, with no clear D. Looked up from germline, CDR1 is SGHRS and CDR2 is YFSETQ. This CDR3 comprises 14 residues. V was shortened by 1 base and J by 5 bases, with 12 bases between the two germline ends. The CDR3 region is CASSLTDLGETQYF. The CDR3 nucleotides are TGCGCCAGCAGCTTGACAGATCTTGGGGAGACCCAGTACTTC. The full variable domain, with the rest looked up from reference TRBV5-1 and TRBJ2-5, is KAGVTQTPRYLIKTRGQQVTLSCSPISGHRSVSWYQQTPGQGLQFLFEYFSETQRNKGNFPGRFSGRQFSNSRSEMNVSTLELGDSALYLCASSLTDLGETQYFGPGTRLLVL.

The chain employs TRBV30 and TRBJ1-4; tentative D call: TRBD1 (5 bases). Trimming took off 4 bases at V and 7 bases at J, with 13 bases between the two ends. This CDR3 is built from 13 residues. Germline V CDR1 and CDR2: GTSNPN, SVGIG (reference sequence). The CDR3 DNA follows: TGTGCCTGGAAATTTGGGGCCAGTGAAAAACTGTTTTTT. It specifies CAWKFGASEKLFF.

This clone came up once. The rearrangement uses TRBV9 and TRBJ2-3, with no clear D. The CDR3 loop spans 15 amino acids. The V gene's germline CDR1 is SGDLS and CDR2 YYNGEE. Trimming removed 4 bases at V and 4 bases at J, with 16 bases between. Here the CDR3 DNA reads TGTGCCAGCAGCCCCCGTGCAGTAGCCCCAGATACGCAGTATTTT. Translation: CASSPRAVAPDTQYF.

V and J are TRBV5-1 and TRBJ1-3; D is unresolved. The CDR3 has 15 amino acids. Trimming shortened V by 2 bases and J by 0 bases, and 9 bases separated the two germline ends. In germline, CDR1 is SGHRS, CDR2 YFSETQ. In nucleotides, the CDR3 is TGCGCCAGCAGCTTAAATTACGGCTCTGGAAACACCATATATTTT. This sequence encodes CASSLNYGSGNTIYF.

The chain employs TRBV4-1 and TRBJ1-4; tentatively, D is TRBD1 (6 bases). V shed 4 bases and J shed 7 bases, with 7 bases lying between them. This CDR3 contains 12 residues. Germline CDR1 is MGHRA and CDR2 is YSYEKL. The CDR3 region is CASSRDTEKLFF. The CDR3 DNA follows: TGCGCCAGCAGCCGGGACACTGAAAAACTGTTTTTT.

The chain employs TRBV19 and TRBJ1-3; no reliable D call. The germline V gene encodes CDR1 LNHDA and CDR2 SQIVND (reference sequence). The CDR3 covers 11 residues. Trimming removed 5 bases at V and 8 bases at J, with 7 bases between. Here the CDR3 reads CASSGGYTIYF. The CDR3 DNA reads as TGTGCCAGTAGTGGAGGATACACCATATATTTT.

The chain couples TRBV9 to TRBJ2-3; TRBD2 is a possible D gene (5 bases). CDR1 is SGDLS and CDR2 is YYNGEE in the germline V gene. V lost 2 bases to trimming and J lost 4 bases, with 11 bases between them. The CDR3 contains 14 residues. The CDR3 loop is CASSVEGGSDTQYF. CDR3 DNA sequence: TGTGCCAGCAGCGTTGAGGGCGGCTCAGATACGCAGTATTTT.

The chain carries TRBV19 and TRBJ2-3; 12 nucleotides align to TRBD2. After removal of 9 bases from V and 5 bases from J, the junction contained 6 bases not matched to a gene. Germline V gene sequence: CDR1 LNHDA, CDR2 SQIVND (reference sequence). CDR3 length: 14 residues. The CDR3 sequence: CASSTSGRGDTQYF. CDR3 in DNA: TGTGCCAGCTCGACTAGCGGGAGAGGAGATACGCAGTATTTT.